The sequence of this TCR beta chain was determined in a study of cytomegalovirus exposure and HLA in healthy donors. The PCR ran on 60 Vbeta and 13 Jbeta primers. Data came from immunoSEQ multiplex PCR; TCRdb stores just in-frame clones and leaves some out. Of under 90,000 clones listed, 78% are singletons. V lost 4 bases and J lost 7, with 22 bases in between. CDR1 and CDR2 (germline): MNHEY, SVGAGI. The CDR3 length is 16 residues. The rearrangement joins TRBV6-5 to TRBJ1-1; D is ambiguous. Sequenced input: PBMCs. This TCR came from a man between 40 and 49 years old in good health and CMV-seronegative. DNA for the CDR3: TGTGCCAGCAGTTCCACCGGAGGGAGCCTCCGTCGTGAAGCTTTCTTT. Translation gives CASSSTGGSLRREAFF.